Following are 24 T cell receptor beta chains from one sample sequenced in a study of T cell responses to AZD1222 COVID-19 vaccine. The assay was immunoSEQ multiplex PCR, and TCRdb's table has in-frame clones only and misses some. The repertoire consists of nearly 90,000 clones, with about nine tenths occurring once and the leading ten covering around 5.5%. Sequencing was performed on peripheral blood, taken 28 days after the second AZD1222 dose. Receptor source: an adult who received the AZD1222 COVID-19 vaccine.

This rearrangement joins TRBV7-9 to TRBJ2-7; D could derive from TRBD1 or TRBD2 (5 bases each). The CDR3 is 15 residues long. Looked up from germline, CDR1 is SEHNR and CDR2 is FQNEAQ (reference sequence). Trimming took 2 bases from V and 6 from J, leaving 17 bases between them. The CDR3 is CASSLLGTDLSEQYF. The CDR3 bases are TGTGCCAGCAGCTTACTAGGGACGGATCTTTCCGAGCAGTACTTC.

This chain uses TRBV3-1 (or the pseudogene TRBV3-2) with TRBJ2-1; D may be TRBD1 or TRBD2 (6 bases each). Germline lookup yields CDR1 LGHDT and CDR2 YNNKEL (reference sequence). V shed 1 base and J shed 4 bases, with 11 bases lying between them. This CDR3 spans 15 amino acids. CDR3 coding DNA: TGTGCCAGCAGCCAAGGGGGGGCTATGTACAATGAGCAGTTCTTC. This gives the protein CASSQGGAMYNEQFF.

Details on this clone: Other DNA sequences from this sample encode an identical CDR3 as well. This chain uses TRBV5-1 with TRBJ1-1, with unresolved D. Germline V gene sequence: CDR1 SGHRS, CDR2 YFSETQ. V dropped 2 bases and J dropped 0 bases, with 8 bases sitting between them. CDR3 length: 14 amino acids. The CDR3 DNA sequence: TGCGCCAGCAGCTTAGGCGGTATGAACACTGAAGCTTTCTTT. This sequence encodes CASSLGGMNTEAFF.

The genes are TRBV7-9 and TRBJ2-1; 7 bases align to TRBD1. V lost 4 bases, J lost 5 bases, and 8 bases stayed unmatched. This CDR3 region has 15 residues. Germline assignment: CDR1 SEHNR and CDR2 FQNEAQ (reference sequence). The chain's CDR3 is CASSSTGTVDNEQFF. CDR3 bases: TGTGCCAGCAGCTCCACCGGGACAGTCGACAATGAGCAGTTCTTC.

This clone has just a few counts. The chain has TRBV18 and TRBJ2-3; D perhaps matches TRBD2 (7 bases). Germline V gene data show CDR1 as KGHSH and CDR2 as LQKENI. Trimming shortened V by 2 bases and J by 2 bases, and 14 bases separated the two germline ends. The CDR3 is made up of 16 amino acids. The CDR3 sequence is CASSPGGAIPTDTQYF. The CDR3 nucleotides are TGTGCCAGCTCACCAGGGGGGGCGATTCCCACAGATACGCAGTATTTT. Together with reference TRBV18 and TRBJ2-3, the CDR3 gives the full variable domain: NAGVMQNPRHLVRRRGQEARLRCSPMKGHSHVYWYRQLPEEGLKFMVYLQKENIIDESGMPKERFSAEFPKEGPSILRIQQVVRGDSAAYFCASSPGGAIPTDTQYFGPGTRLTVL.

The chain joins TRBV5-6 to TRBJ1-2; a weak D match, TRBD1 (5 bases). Trimming cost V 4 bases and J 4 bases, with 11 bases left between them. This CDR3 region has 13 residues. Germline lookup yields CDR1 SGHDT and CDR2 YYEEEE. In DNA, the CDR3 is TGTGCCAGCAGCCAATGGGGCCTCTATGGCTACACCTTC. This sequence encodes CASSQWGLYGYTF.

The chain is built from TRBV6-2 or TRBV6-3 and TRBJ2-7; 8 nucleotides agree with TRBD1. There are 17 residues in the CDR3. V trimming: 2 bases; J trimming: 5 bases; junction bases outside the gene matches: 14. Germline lookup yields CDR1 MNHEY and CDR2 SVGEGT. The CDR3 region has the DNA TGTGCCAGCAGTTACGCACAAACAGGGGGTTCAGTCGACGAGCAGTACTTC. Translation: CASSYAQTGGSVDEQYF.

This clone was seen once. V gene TRBV7-8 combines with J gene TRBJ1-4; D is perhaps TRBD1 (6 bases). The CDR3 consists of 15 residues. V gave up 5 bases and J gave up 5 bases, with 15 bases separating them. Germline V gene lookup returns CDR1 SGHVS and CDR2 FQNEAQ. The CDR3 DNA sequence: TGTGCCAGCAGCCCCTCGGACAGTTGGAATGAAAAACTGTTTTTT. Translation: CASSPSDSWNEKLFF.

The V and J genes are TRBV23-1 and TRBJ2-7; D remains ambiguous. TRBV23-1 is flagged as an ORF with uncertain function. This CDR3 spans 12 amino acids. V was shortened by 9 bases and J by 6 bases, with 15 bases between the two germline ends. For the CDR3, the DNA is TGCGCCAGTTTGCCTGGGGTTGGCGAGCAGTACTTC. Translating gives CASLPGVGEQYF.

The V call is TRBV27, the J call TRBJ1-1, with a possible D match to TRBD1 (6 bases). V was shortened by 2 bases and J by 2 bases, with 18 bases between the two germline ends. The CDR3 is 17 amino acids. Germline V gives CDR1 MNHEY, CDR2 SMNVEV (reference sequence). CDR3 sequence: CASSLGGGTILNTEAFF. DNA of the CDR3: TGTGCCAGCAGTTTAGGGGGCGGGACCATCCTTAACACTGAAGCTTTCTTT.

The J gene is TRBJ2-7, the V gene TRBV19; D is uncertain. This CDR3 spans 13 amino acids. Trimming shortened V by 3 bases and J by 7 bases, and 13 bases separated the two germline ends. From germline, CDR1 is LNHDA and CDR2 SQIVND (reference sequence). The CDR3 region has the DNA TGTGCCAGTAGTATCGGACCCGGTCTAGAGCAGTACTTC. Translated, it gives CASSIGPGLEQYF.

The chain combines TRBV7-2 with TRBJ1-2, with a weak D call TRBD1 (5 bases). Trimming stripped 4 bases from V and 8 bases from J, with 20 bases between. This CDR3 spans 15 amino acids. The germline gives CDR1 SGHTA, CDR2 FQGNSA. The CDR3 region is CASSSGTRAAWGYTF. The CDR3, as DNA: TGTGCCAGCAGCTCCGGGACGCGGGCCGCTTGGGGCTACACCTTC.

This chain links TRBV25-1 with TRBJ2-1, with 7 bases fitting TRBD1. The junction had 10 bases not matched to a gene; V was cut back by 7 bases and J by 4 bases. The CDR3 contains 15 residues. Germline lookup yields CDR1 MGHDK and CDR2 SYGVNS. CDR3 in amino acids: CASIRGGGSYNEQFF. CDR3 sequence (DNA): TGTGCCAGCATTAGAGGGGGCGGATCTTACAATGAGCAGTTCTTC.

This clone has more than one count but fewer than ten. This chain connects TRBV28 to TRBJ1-2; D not resolved. The germline CDR1 and CDR2 sequences are MDHEN and SYDVKM. V lost 5 bases to trimming and J lost 0 bases, with 13 bases between them. The CDR3 contains 15 residues. The chain's CDR3 is CASSLRRNSNYGYTF. CDR3 bases: TGTGCCAGCAGTCTTAGGCGGAATTCTAACTATGGCTACACCTTC.

The chain is built from TRBV7-3 and TRBJ1-1, with D possibly TRBD1 on 6 matching bases. Germline V gene sequence: CDR1 SGHTA, CDR2 FQGTGA. The CDR3 loop spans 15 amino acids. Trimming took 1 base from V and 1 from J, leaving 10 bases between them. The CDR3 bases are TGTGCCAGCAGCTTAAGGAAGACAGGGAACACTGAAGCTTTCTTT. As protein: CASSLRKTGNTEAFF.

As for this clone: This sample includes further DNA sequences coding for the same CDR3. The genes are TRBV30 and TRBJ1-3, with D unresolved. The CDR3 loop spans 14 amino acids. Germline loops: CDR1 GTSNPN, CDR2 SVGIG (reference sequence). V was shortened by 3 bases and J by 0 bases, with 9 bases between the two germline ends. CDR3 coding DNA: TGTGCCTGGAGCGTTAGGAGCTCTGGAAACACCATATATTTT. Its protein is CAWSVRSSGNTIYF.

This clone was detected a few times. The chain links TRBV5-5 to TRBJ1-2; TRBD1 agrees at 7 bases. Losses at the gene ends were 0 bases for V and 5 bases for J; bases not matched to a gene: 13. The V gene's germline CDR1 is SGHKS and CDR2 YYEKEE (reference sequence). The CDR3 is made up of 17 amino acids. In nucleotides, the CDR3 is TGTGCCAGCAGCTTGGGCAACCGCGGACAGGATCTATATGGCTACACCTTC. It specifies CASSLGNRGQDLYGYTF.

The rearrangement uses TRBV30 and TRBJ1-3; 10 nucleotides agree with TRBD1. In germline, CDR1 is GTSNPN, CDR2 SVGIG (reference sequence). This CDR3 has 15 amino acids. V was clipped by 2 bases and J by 4 bases; unmatched bases: 5. The CDR3 coding sequence is TGTGCCTGGAGTAGACCGGGACAGGGGGGAAACACCATATATTTT. It specifies CAWSRPGQGGNTIYF.

The gene calls are TRBV7-8 and TRBJ2-1, with D possibly being TRBD2 (6 bases). The V gene lost 0 bases and the J gene lost 4 bases, with 19 bases spanning the gap. The CDR3 length is 18 residues. CDR1 and CDR2 from the germline V gene are SGHVS and FQNEAQ. CDR3 in amino acids: CASSLAPSSGSGYNEQFF. In DNA form, the CDR3 reads TGTGCCAGCAGCTTAGCGCCTAGTTCAGGTAGCGGATACAATGAGCAGTTCTTC.

This clone has a handful of counts. CDR3 loop: CASSLGRSYNYGYTF. The CDR3 DNA reads TGTGCCAGCAGTTTAGGCAGATCTTATAACTATGGCTACACCTTC. V gene TRBV27 combines with J gene TRBJ1-2, with D uncertain. Deletions cut 2 bases from V and 1 base from J, with 11 bases between. CDR1 and CDR2 (germline): MNHEY, SMNVEV (reference sequence). The CDR3 is 15 amino acids.

The chain employs TRBV6-1 and TRBJ1-1, with 9 bases that match TRBD1. The CDR3 covers 15 residues. Germline CDR1 and CDR2: MNHNS and SASEGT. V trimming: 2 bases; J trimming: 6 bases; junction bases outside the gene matches: 7. The DNA of the CDR3 is TGTGCCAGCAGTGAACCGGGACAGGGACGGTCTGAAGCTTTCTTT. It codes for CASSEPGQGRSEAFF.

The V and J genes are TRBV7-3 and TRBJ2-7; D is possibly TRBD1 or TRBD2 (5 bases each). The V gene's germline CDR1 is SGHTA and CDR2 FQGTGA. The CDR3 has 15 amino acids. V was cut by 0 bases and J by 2 bases, with 11 bases left in between. The CDR3 coding sequence is TGTGCCAGCAGCTTAACGTCTACGGGGCCCTACGAGCAGTACTTC. Its protein product is CASSLTSTGPYEQYF.

The V call is TRBV11-1, the J call TRBJ2-7, with TRBD1 identical over 7 bases. The CDR3 runs to 15 residues. V shed 0 bases, J shed 2 bases, and the junction held 4 bases outside the gene matches. Looked up from germline, CDR1 is SGHAT and CDR2 is FQDESV (reference sequence). In nucleotides, the CDR3 is TGTGCCAGCAGCTTAGCACCAGGGGGACCCTACGAGCAGTACTTC. Its protein is CASSLAPGGPYEQYF. Filled out from reference TRBV11-1 and TRBJ2-7, the complete variable domain reads EAEVAQSPRYKITEKSQAVAFWCDPISGHATLYWYRQILGQGPELLVQFQDESVVDDSQLPKDRFSAERLKGVDSTLKIQPAELGDSAMYLCASSLAPGGPYEQYFGPGTRLTVT.

This chain links TRBV3-1 (or the pseudogene TRBV3-2) with TRBJ1-3; 7 bases are a match to TRBD1. Losses at the gene ends were 3 bases for V and 4 bases for J; bases not matched to a gene: 12. The CDR3 is made up of 17 amino acids. CDR1 and CDR2 (germline): LGHDT, YNNKEL (reference sequence). This chain's CDR3 is CASSQESTGALGNTIYF. CDR3 DNA: TGTGCCAGCAGCCAGGAAAGTACAGGGGCTCTCGGAAACACCATATATTTT.